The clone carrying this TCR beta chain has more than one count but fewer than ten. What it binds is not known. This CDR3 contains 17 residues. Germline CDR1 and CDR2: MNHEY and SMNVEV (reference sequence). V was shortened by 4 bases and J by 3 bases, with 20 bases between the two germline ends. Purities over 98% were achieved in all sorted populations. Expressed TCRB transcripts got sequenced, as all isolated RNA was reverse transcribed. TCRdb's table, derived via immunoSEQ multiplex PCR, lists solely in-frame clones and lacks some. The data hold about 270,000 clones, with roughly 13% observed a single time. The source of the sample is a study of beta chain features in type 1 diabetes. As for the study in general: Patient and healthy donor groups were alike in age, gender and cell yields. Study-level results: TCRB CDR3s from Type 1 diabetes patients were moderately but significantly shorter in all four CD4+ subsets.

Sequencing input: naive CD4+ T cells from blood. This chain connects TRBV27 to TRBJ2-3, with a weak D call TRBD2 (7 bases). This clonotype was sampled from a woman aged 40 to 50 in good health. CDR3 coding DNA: TGTGCCAGCAGTTCCGATCTGGCTGGGGGGGCTACAGATACGCAGTATTTT. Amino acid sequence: CASSSDLAGGATDTQYF.